This record concerns one T cell receptor (beta chain) sequence. Its antigen is currently unknown. Germline CDR1 is MNHEY and CDR2 is SMNVEV (reference sequence). The CDR3 consists of 15 residues. V lost 4 bases and J lost 6; bases outside the gene matches: 1. Here immunoSEQ multiplex PCR was the method, and the copy in TCRdb shows in-frame clones only, minus some. The sample includes some 52,000 clones, around three quarters seen only once; the top ten take approximately 3.3%. The data stem from a study of PD-L1 blockade in urothelial cancer. On the study more broadly: Males with bladder-origin urothelial cancer constituted about 90% of the roughly 30 patients. Median blood clonality was about 0.086, with about 81,000 unique TCRs.

Study findings and constraints: Durable-benefit patients had greater expansion of tumor-associated blood clones at 3 weeks.

The receptor was derived from a man in his 70s with urothelial cancer. Source: PBMCs, taken around atezolizumab (anti-PD-L1) treatment. This chain joins TRBV27 and TRBJ1-6; 12 bases align to TRBD1. CDR3 residues: CASSSGQGANSPLHF. The CDR3 bases are TGTGCCAGCAGTTCGGGACAGGGGGCTAATTCACCCCTCCACTTT.